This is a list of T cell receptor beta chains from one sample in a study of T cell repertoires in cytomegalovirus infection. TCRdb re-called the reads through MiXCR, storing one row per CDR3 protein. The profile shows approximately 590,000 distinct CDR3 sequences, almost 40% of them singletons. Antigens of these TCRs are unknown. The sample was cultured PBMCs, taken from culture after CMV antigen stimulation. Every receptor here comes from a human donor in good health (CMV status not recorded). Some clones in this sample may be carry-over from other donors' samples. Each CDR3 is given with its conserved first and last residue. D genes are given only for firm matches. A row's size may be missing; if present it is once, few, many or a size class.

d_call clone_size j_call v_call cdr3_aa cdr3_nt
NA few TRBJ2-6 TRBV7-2 CASVRNSGANVLTF TGTGCCAGCGTCCGGAACTCTGGGGCCAACGTCCTGACTTTC
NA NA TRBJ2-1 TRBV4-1 CASSLHGNEQFF TGCGCCAGCAGCCTGCACGGGAATGAGCAGTTCTTC
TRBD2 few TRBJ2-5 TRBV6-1 CASSYGGGGSETQYF TGTGCCAGCAGTTACGGAGGCGGGGGGTCAGAGACCCAGTACTTC
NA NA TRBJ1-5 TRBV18 CASSPSRDQPQHF TGTGCCAGCTCACCAAGCAGAGATCAGCCCCAGCATTTT
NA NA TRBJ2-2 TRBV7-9 CASLGAGTGELFF TGTGCCAGCTTAGGAGCAGGAACCGGGGAGCTGTTTTTT
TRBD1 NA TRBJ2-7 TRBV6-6 CASSYRGQGLYEQYF TGTGCCAGCAGTTACAGGGGACAGGGTTTATACGAGCAGTACTTC
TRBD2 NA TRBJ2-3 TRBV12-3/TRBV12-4 CASRGLSGGSTDTQYF TGTGCCAGCAGGGGCTTGAGCGGGGGGAGCACAGATACGCAGTATTTT
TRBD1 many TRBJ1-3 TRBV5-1 CASSLGDRGRNTIYF TGCGCCAGCAGCTTGGGGGACAGGGGAAGAAACACCATATATTTT
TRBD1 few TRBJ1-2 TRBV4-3 CASRHTPGQGVGYTF TGCGCCAGCAGGCATACTCCGGGACAGGGTGTTGGCTACACCTTC
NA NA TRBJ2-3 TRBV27 CASRLQGRSDTQYF TGTGCCAGCAGACTACAGGGTAGGTCAGATACGCAGTATTTT
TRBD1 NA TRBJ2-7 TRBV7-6 CASSRTRTGTYEQYF TGTGCCAGCAGCAGAACACGGACAGGTACCTACGAGCAGTACTTC
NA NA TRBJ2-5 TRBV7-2 CASRRGALETQYF TGTGCCAGCAGGAGGGGAGCGTTAGAGACCCAGTACTTC
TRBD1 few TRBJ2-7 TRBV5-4 CASSSPTGEFYEQYF TGTGCCAGCAGCTCTCCGACAGGGGAGTTTTACGAGCAGTACTTC
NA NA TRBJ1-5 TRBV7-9 CASSPGIGQPQHF TGTGCCAGCAGCCCAGGGATTGGGCAGCCCCAGCATTTT
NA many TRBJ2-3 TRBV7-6 CASSLWGVTDTQYF TGTGCCAGCAGCTTATGGGGGGTCACAGATACGCAGTATTTT
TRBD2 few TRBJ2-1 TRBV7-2 CASSSMLADEQFF TGTGCCAGCAGCTCCATGCTAGCGGATGAGCAGTTCTTC
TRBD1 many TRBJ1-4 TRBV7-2 CASSLMGQWNEKLFF TGTGCCAGCAGCTTGATGGGACAGTGGAATGAAAAACTGTTTTTT
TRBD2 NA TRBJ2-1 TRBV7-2 CASSFGLAGTNQFF TGTGCCAGCAGCTTTGGACTAGCGGGGACGAATCAGTTCTTC
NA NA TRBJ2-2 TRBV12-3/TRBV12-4 CASSLSGRSDGELFF TGTGCCAGCAGTTTATCCGGTCGTTCAGACGGGGAGCTGTTTTTT
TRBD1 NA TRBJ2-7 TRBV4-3 CASSQDFGTGIYEQYF TGCGCCAGCAGCCAAGATTTTGGGACAGGGATCTACGAGCAGTACTTC
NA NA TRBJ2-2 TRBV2 CASKRAYGTGELFF TGTGCCAGCAAGAGGGCCTATGGAACCGGGGAGCTGTTTTTT
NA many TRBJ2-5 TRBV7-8 CASSLVGGYRGETQYF TGTGCCAGCAGCTTAGTTGGTGGTTACCGCGGGGAGACCCAGTACTTC
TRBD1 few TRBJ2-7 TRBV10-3 CAISGADRDLSYEQYF TGTGCCATCAGCGGAGCTGACAGGGACCTCTCCTACGAGCAGTACTTC
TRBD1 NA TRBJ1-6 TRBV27 CASSAGTGNSPLHF TGTGCCAGCAGCGCCGGGACAGGGAATTCACCCCTCCACTTT
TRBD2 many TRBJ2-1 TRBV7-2 CASSPGLAGGEQFF TGTGCCAGCAGCCCCGGACTAGCGGGGGGCGAGCAGTTCTTC
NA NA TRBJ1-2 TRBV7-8 CASSLDWTQARYTF TGTGCCAGCAGCTTAGATTGGACCCAAGCCCGGTACACCTTC
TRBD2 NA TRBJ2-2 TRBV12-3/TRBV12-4 CASSPRPGLVGGGELFF TGTGCCAGCAGCCCCCGTCCGGGACTAGTTGGCGGCGGGGAGCTGTTTTTT
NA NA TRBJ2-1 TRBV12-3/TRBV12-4 CASSYGGPEYNEQFF TGTGCCAGCAGCTACGGGGGCCCCGAATACAATGAGCAGTTCTTC
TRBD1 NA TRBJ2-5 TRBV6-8 CASRSSTGDIETQYF TGTGCCAGCAGATCCTCTACAGGGGACATTGAGACCCAGTACTTC
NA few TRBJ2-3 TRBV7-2 CASSLARGGPPYF TGTGCCAGCAGCTTAGCGAGGGGCGGTCCTCCGTATTTT
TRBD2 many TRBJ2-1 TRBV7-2 CASSLMREGPHNEQFF TGTGCCAGCAGCTTAATGCGGGAGGGCCCCCACAATGAGCAGTTCTTC
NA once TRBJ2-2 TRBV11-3 CASSLAWGARTGELFF TGTGCCAGCAGCTTAGCCTGGGGAGCGAGGACCGGGGAGCTGTTTTTT
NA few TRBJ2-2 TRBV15 CATSSWTENTGELFF TGTGCCACCAGCAGTTGGACAGAGAACACCGGGGAGCTGTTTTTT
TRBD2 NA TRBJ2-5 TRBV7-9 CASSLVREGQETQYF TGTGCCAGCAGCTTAGTGCGGGAGGGGCAAGAGACCCAGTACTTC
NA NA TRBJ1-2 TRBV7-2 CASSRATGSYGYTF TGTGCCAGCAGCCGGGCCACAGGTAGCTATGGCTACACCTTC
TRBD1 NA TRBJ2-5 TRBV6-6 CASKGTGVLTQETQYF TGTGCCAGCAAGGGGACAGGGGTCCTTACTCAAGAGACCCAGTACTTC
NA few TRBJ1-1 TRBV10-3 CAISGLGADTEAFF TGTGCCATCAGTGGTCTGGGGGCGGACACTGAAGCTTTCTTT